This record looks at one T cell receptor beta chain sequence and its context. Antigen: not known. Sequencing used immunoSEQ multiplex PCR; TCRdb keeps in-frame clones, though not all of them. The profile shows around 100,000 clones, over 85% of them singletons. These data originate in a study of graft-versus-host responses after intestinal transplantation. Study-wide context: Following induction with anti-thymocyte globulin, all recipients were given tacrolimus and steroids for two to three years. Overall study results and limits: Individuals carrying graft-donor T cell macrochimerism showed high graft-versus-host to host-versus-graft clonal ratios in allografts. The marrow of recipients harbored GvH clones, and ileum or blood showed some of them first. Early post-transplant falls in HvG clones accompanied the peak levels of circulating GvH clones.

Sample: unstimulated CD4+ T cells sorted from spleen or lymph node cells, taken before transplant. The receptor comes from a human donor who was the organ donor for an intestinal transplant.

The CDR3 here is CASSVVGSGRNEQFF. The CDR3 nucleotides are TGTGCCAGCAGCGTAGTTGGTAGCGGGAGGAATGAGCAGTTCTTC. The rearrangement uses TRBV9 and TRBJ2-1; TRBD2 agrees at 10 bases. V was pared by 0 bases and J by 7 bases, with 4 bases of the junction left unmatched. CDR1 is SGDLS, CDR2 YYNGEE, per germline. The length of the CDR3 is 15 residues. The full variable domain, in which reference TRBV9 and TRBJ2-1 provide the parts outside the CDR3, is DSGVTQTPKHLITATGQRVTLRCSPRSGDLSVYWYQQSLDQGLQFLIQYYNGEERAKGNILERFSAQQFPDLHSELNLSSLELGDSALYFCASSVVGSGRNEQFFGPGTRLTVL.